What follows is one T cell receptor (beta chain) and its context. Its antigen has not been determined. Base qualities are not at hand, and no much larger clone is one base apart. This sample was included in a study of shared clonotypes between healthy human individuals (dated by TCRdb to about 2020). About the study as a whole: The cohort included a few men and a couple of women between 18 and 49 years of age. For each donor, CD4 naive and CD4 memory were each given three plates, CD8 naive was given two plates, and CD8 memory was given one plate. To estimate repertoire size and how much clonotype sharing occurs between individuals, the study deeply sequenced the blood TCR repertoires of five healthy adults. Different laboratories and diverse techniques were used to prepare libraries and sequence TCR repertoires, to increase sequencing depth and limit assay-specific biases. Between about 0.85 and 10 billion PBMCs per donor were obtained by leukapheresis. Overall study outcomes, separate from this receptor: Only blood was sampled, and tissue TCR repertoires likely differ from those in blood. Naive subsets generally had larger estimated clonotype richness than memory subsets. Compared with non-shared clonotypes, the clonotypes found in all four sorted-subset donors had higher generation probabilities. Rarefaction of sorted-subset datasets indicated incomplete sequencing despite the large sequencing depth. Because the study included a small number of donors, the genetic and exposure-history diversity represented was limited. Pairwise subsampling indicated that sequencing depth was expected to affect the degree of clonotype sharing among donors. Across a few donors, approximately 5% of naive CD4, approximately 3.6% of naive CD8, under 2.5% of memory CD4, and over 0.35% of memory CD8 clonotypes were shared.

CD8 naive samples consisted of CD45RO-negative cells that were positively selected for CCR7, yielding a CD45RA+CCR7+ population without TemRA cells. The donors were healthy, HIV-negative adults who had no recently reported acute infections or vaccinations. Every donor was a Caucasian adult residing in Nashville, Tennessee, USA. After blood collection by leukapheresis, PBMCs were isolated using Ficoll-Histopaque density gradient centrifugation and then cryopreserved in the vapor phase of liquid nitrogen. Analytical flow cytometry was used to check the purity and quantity of every magnetically sorted T cell population. Each sorted fraction had its genomic DNA isolated and then quantified by UV absorbance on a Nanodrop 2000c. Sequences SGHVS (CDR1) and FQNEAQ (CDR2) are obtained from the germline V gene. The CDR3 starts with the cysteine, ends with the phenylalanine, and has 17 residues. Only the CDR3 portion is preserved as DNA: 51 bases, with reading frame beginning at the first base. Trimming accounts for 5 bases at V and 1 base at J, while the number of junction bases matched to no gene is 13.

TCR CDR3 regions were amplified from genomic DNA by multiplex PCR using the deep immunoSEQ assay. Genomic DNA extracted from each cell subset was distributed evenly over all wells of several immunoSEQ 96-well plates, and each plate served as one replicate. Each replicate PCR for sorted subsets received about 210 ng genomic DNA, equal to roughly 29,000 T cell genomes. Purified libraries were quantified with a Qubit 3.0 fluorometer, sized on a Bioanalyzer 2100, and re-quantified with the KAPA Library Quantification kit. Every immunoSEQ 96-well plate was sequenced on a separate single-read 150-cycle Illumina NextSeq 550 flow cell. The original pipeline was this. Because the immunoSEQ output included only junctional sequences and no quality scores, the filtering could not be the same as the filtering used for full-length reads. To assign V/J genes and CDR3, sequences were annotated using PyIR, a Python wrapper for IgBLAST v1.9, with IMGT germline references. Reads were filtered out if the reads had weak V/J assignments (E-value above 1e-6), no CDR3, stop codons, out-of-frame junctions, or ambiguous translated residues. V3J clonotypes were defined as sequences sharing the same inferred V gene, J gene, and CDR3 amino acid sequence. Percentage overlap between repertoires was computed as shared unique clonotypes divided by the size of the smaller repertoire. Three approaches were used to assess repertoire richness: RTK rarefaction, the Chao1 estimator, and Recon v2.1 estimates of unobserved clonotypes. Generation probabilities were computed with OLGA for all TCRbeta clonotypes obtained by the gDNA method from several donors. TCRdb carries this immuneACCESS record with in-frame sequences only. Its versions omit some clonotypes, under half of them owing to an unresolved V gene in the studies checked, with the rest unexplained. V and J calls and clone size are given by that table; D and trimming were obtained from the DNA. For this sample there are approximately 590,000 clones; 95% appear just once. Less than 0.13% of the sample is taken by the ten largest.

This clonotype originated in a woman in her thirties in good health. The chain is assembled from TRBV7-8 and TRBJ1-2; 7 central nucleotides agree with TRBD1. What was sequenced was naive CD8+ T cells sorted from blood. The sample's cell subset or site, from its label and the paper: CD45RA+CCR7+. The DNA reads TGTGCCAGCAGCCTAGAAACAGGGGTAGGGGTTAACTATGGCTACACCTTC. Protein translation: CASSLETGVGVNYGYTF.